This is a list of T cell receptor beta chains from one sample in a study of T cells after yellow fever vaccination. Via MiXCR, TCRdb re-called the 5' RACE reads, giving one row per CDR3 protein. Here the sample spans some 600,000 distinct CDR3 sequences, about 15% being singletons. Sequenced material: PBMCs, taken around 5 days after the first yellow fever vaccination. Receptors were obtained from a man aged 18 to 29 who received the YFV17D yellow fever vaccine. Each CDR3 is given with its conserved first and last residue. The order of the fields is V gene, clone size, J gene, D gene, CDR3 protein, CDR3 DNA. A D gene is named only where the DNA matches it firmly. Clone size appears in some rows only: once, few, many, or a class for an expanded clone.

V: TRBV5-8; size: few; J: TRBJ2-5; D: -; CDR3: CASSLGGGWMTQYF; DNA: TGTGCCAGCAGCTTGGGGGGGGGCTGGATGACCCAGTACTTC
V: TRBV18; size: many; J: TRBJ2-5; D: TRBD1; CDR3: CASSPPGTGQETQYF; DNA: TGTGCCAGCTCACCGCCCGGGACAGGCCAAGAGACCCAGTACTTC
V: TRBV7-9; size: few; J: TRBJ2-7; D: -; CDR3: CASSLDLSYEQYF; DNA: TGTGCCAGCAGCTTGGACCTTAGCTACGAGCAGTACTTC
V: TRBV7-2; size: many; J: TRBJ1-2; D: -; CDR3: CASSRDTANYGYTF; DNA: TGTGCCAGCAGCCGGGACACTGCTAACTATGGCTACACCTTC
V: TRBV6-2/TRBV6-3; size: -; J: TRBJ1-1; D: -; CDR3: CASITGGPNTEAFF; DNA: TGTGCCAGCATCACAGGAGGGCCGAACACTGAAGCTTTCTTT
V: TRBV6-5; size: -; J: TRBJ1-3; D: TRBD1; CDR3: CASSYTGGSGNTIYF; DNA: TGTGCCAGCAGTTACACAGGGGGCTCTGGAAACACCATATATTTT
V: TRBV7-9; size: -; J: TRBJ2-3; D: -; CDR3: CASSTGAEGTQYF; DNA: TGTGCCAGCAGCACGGGGGCGGAGGGCACGCAGTATTTT
V: TRBV25-1; size: -; J: TRBJ1-1; D: -; CDR3: CASSDGVRTEAFF; DNA: TGTGCCAGCAGTGATGGAGTCCGCACTGAAGCTTTCTTT
V: TRBV6-5; size: few; J: TRBJ1-1; D: -; CDR3: CASSYGTGTEAFF; DNA: TGTGCCAGCAGTTACGGAACGGGGACTGAAGCTTTCTTT
V: TRBV6-2/TRBV6-3; size: -; J: TRBJ2-1; D: TRBD2; CDR3: CASTLRLAGVDEQFF; DNA: TGTGCCAGCACCCTACGACTAGCGGGGGTGGATGAGCAGTTCTTC
V: TRBV4-3; size: few; J: TRBJ2-3; D: -; CDR3: CASRSSRLTDTQYF; DNA: TGCGCCAGCAGAAGTTCCCGGTTAACGGATACGCAGTATTTT
V: TRBV4-3; size: few; J: TRBJ1-6; D: -; CDR3: CASSLQRTESSPLHF; DNA: TGCGCCAGCAGCCTACAGCGCACCGAGAGTTCACCCCTCCACTTT
V: TRBV11-2; size: -; J: TRBJ2-3; D: -; CDR3: CASSLEFVADTQYF; DNA: TGTGCCAGCAGCTTAGAATTTGTCGCAGATACGCAGTATTTT
V: TRBV4-1; size: few; J: TRBJ1-6; D: TRBD1; CDR3: CASSQEWTGWDSPLHF; DNA: TGCGCCAGCAGCCAAGAGTGGACAGGGTGGGATTCACCCCTCCACTTT
V: TRBV4-3; size: -; J: TRBJ2-1; D: -; CDR3: CASSQDRRKYNEQFF; DNA: TGCGCCAGCAGCCAAGATCGGAGAAAGTACAATGAGCAGTTCTTC
V: TRBV12-3/TRBV12-4; size: -; J: TRBJ2-5; D: TRBD2; CDR3: CASSLGNSGGLQETQYF; DNA: TGTGCCAGCAGTTTAGGGAATAGCGGGGGGCTCCAAGAGACCCAGTACTTC
V: TRBV7-2; size: many; J: TRBJ1-6; D: -; CDR3: CASSLNIGLGSPLHF; DNA: TGTGCCAGCAGCTTAAATATAGGGCTCGGCTCACCCCTCCACTTT
V: TRBV15; size: -; J: TRBJ1-2; D: -; CDR3: CATSDDINYGYTF; DNA: TGTGCCACCAGCGATGACATTAACTATGGCTACACCTTC
V: TRBV19; size: -; J: TRBJ2-7; D: -; CDR3: CASRKDPYYEQYF; DNA: TGTGCCAGTAGGAAGGACCCATACTACGAGCAGTACTTC
V: TRBV29-1; size: few; J: TRBJ2-5; D: -; CDR3: CSVDRGQETQYF; DNA: TGCAGCGTGGACAGAGGGCAAGAGACCCAGTACTTC
V: TRBV20-1; size: many; J: TRBJ1-5; D: TRBD1; CDR3: CSATGQGSNQPQHF; DNA: TGCAGTGCTACGGGACAGGGAAGCAATCAGCCCCAGCATTTT
V: TRBV2; size: few; J: TRBJ2-7; D: -; CDR3: CASSGLSFYEQYF; DNA: TGTGCCAGCAGCGGCCTCTCGTTCTACGAGCAGTACTTC
V: TRBV28; size: -; J: TRBJ1-2; D: -; CDR3: CASTLGRFGYTF; DNA: TGTGCCAGCACCCTGGGGAGGTTTGGCTACACCTTC